At least ten counts were recorded for the clone carrying this T cell receptor (beta chain). This sample was included in a study of patients and donors after allogeneic stem cell transplantation. MiXCR, applied by TCRdb to the RT-PCR reads, yields one record per CDR3 protein. The sample yields 900,000 to 1,000,000 distinct CDR3 sequences, over 15% seen once. The V segment lost 5 bases and the J segment 5 bases; nucleotides outside the gene matches: 4. The CDR3 is 13 amino acids. The V call is TRBV12-3 or TRBV12-4, the J call TRBJ1-2; 8 nucleotides line up with TRBD1. This TCR derives from a human donor who was either an allogeneic HSCT recipient or a stem cell or donor lymphocyte infusion donor (not recorded which). It is not recorded whose cells these are; they may come from a transplant donor. The sequenced material came from blood, either unsorted or a sorted T cell fraction (not recorded which). Here the CDR3 reads CASSPQGVYGYTF. The CDR3 DNA reads TGTGCCAGCAGTCCACAGGGGGTTTATGGCTACACCTTC.